The clone carrying this T cell receptor (beta chain) has a single count. These data come from a study of blood T cell repertoires in COVID-19. Study overall: The origin of the acute and convalescent COVID-19 samples was the United States, Italy and Spain. From T cells, B-cell-depleted T cells, or PBMCs came the material, which was cDNA or gDNA.

CDR1 SGHTA and CDR2 FQGTGA come from the germline V gene. V lost 4 bases to trimming and J lost 0 bases; unmatched junction nucleotides: 7. There are 16 residues in the CDR3. In the authors' methods: For nucleated cells, counts were estimated from reference gene primer amplification. Some clones are missing from TCRdb's copy, which holds only in-frame ones; the method was immunoSEQ multiplex PCR. From that table come the V and J calls and clone size; the DNA was used to work out D and trimming. The table includes 130,000 to 150,000 clones, about nine tenths detected once. V is TRBV7-3 and J is TRBJ2-3; 7 nucleotides line up with TRBD2. This receptor was identified in a woman aged 45-59 years with acute or convalescent COVID-19. The material sequenced was peripheral blood. For the CDR3, the DNA is TGTGCCAGCAGCTCCGCTAGCGGTACTAGCACAGATACGCAGTATTTT. Its translation is CASSSASGTSTDTQYF.